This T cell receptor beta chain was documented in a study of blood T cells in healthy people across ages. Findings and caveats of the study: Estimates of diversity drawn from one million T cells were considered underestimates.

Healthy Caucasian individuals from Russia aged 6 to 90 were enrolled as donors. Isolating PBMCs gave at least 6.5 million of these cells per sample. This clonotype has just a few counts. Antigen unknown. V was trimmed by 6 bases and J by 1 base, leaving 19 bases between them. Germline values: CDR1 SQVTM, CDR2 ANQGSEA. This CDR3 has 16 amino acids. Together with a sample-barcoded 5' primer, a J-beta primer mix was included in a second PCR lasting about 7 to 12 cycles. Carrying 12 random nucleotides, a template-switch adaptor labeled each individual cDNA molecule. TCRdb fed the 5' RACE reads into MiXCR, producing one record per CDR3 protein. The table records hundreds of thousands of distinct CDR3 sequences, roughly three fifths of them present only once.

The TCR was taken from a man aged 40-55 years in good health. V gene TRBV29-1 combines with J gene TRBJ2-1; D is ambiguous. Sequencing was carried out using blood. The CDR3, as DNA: TGCAGCGTGCAATTCCGCGGCAGCAGTTCCTACAATGAGCAGTTCTTC. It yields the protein CSVQFRGSSSYNEQFF.